This T cell receptor (beta chain) was documented in a study of early T cells in non-severe SARS-CoV-2 infection. Overall study: Chains were unpaired, as sequencing was done on bulk RNA from unsorted whole blood. Study-wide results and limits: Matches to VDJdb favored anti-spike CD8 responses and missed private and CD4 specificities.

The protocol attached unique molecular identifiers to individual cDNA molecules. TCRdb itself ran the 5' RACE reads through MiXCR, one entry per CDR3 protein. Among 65,000 to 80,000 distinct CDR3 sequences listed, roughly 13% were seen once. CDR3 length: 16 amino acids. Germline V gene data show CDR1 as DFQATT and CDR2 as SNEGSKA (reference sequence). V lost 0 bases and J lost 0, with 15 bases in between. This clonotype was observed a handful of times. The target antigen is unknown. This clonotype was sampled from an adult who was a healthcare worker with PCR-confirmed SARS-CoV-2 infection or an uninfected control (not recorded which). This rearrangement joins TRBV20-1 to TRBJ2-7; D might be TRBD1 or TRBD2, each matching 5 bases. Sequencing was done on a sample of whole blood. CDR3 loop: CSARDGARGSSYEQYF. CDR3 DNA: TGCAGTGCTAGAGACGGGGCCCGTGGGAGCTCCTACGAGCAGTACTTC.